The sample holds one count of the clone carrying this TCR beta chain. What it recognizes is unknown. This sample is part of a study of T cells in localized non-small cell lung cancer. Overall study results and limits: Higher blood T cell density went with longer overall survival.

TCRdb's table, derived via immunoSEQ multiplex PCR, lists solely in-frame clones and lacks some. The repertoire consists of about 55,000 clones, with approximately 83% occurring once and the leading ten covering 15% to 20%. With 6 bases removed from V and 1 base from J, the gap between germline ends came to 15 bases. CDR3 length: 15 residues. CDR1 is KGHSH and CDR2 is LQKENI in the germline V gene. This sequence was found in a man aged 35 to 69 with stage III lung adenocarcinoma. The sequencing used peripheral blood mononuclear cells, collected before any cancer treatment. The genes are TRBV18 and TRBJ1-1; no clear D gene. The CDR3 reads CASSIGENENTEAFF. DNA of the CDR3: TGTGCCAGCTCCATCGGGGAGAACGAGAACACTGAAGCTTTCTTT.